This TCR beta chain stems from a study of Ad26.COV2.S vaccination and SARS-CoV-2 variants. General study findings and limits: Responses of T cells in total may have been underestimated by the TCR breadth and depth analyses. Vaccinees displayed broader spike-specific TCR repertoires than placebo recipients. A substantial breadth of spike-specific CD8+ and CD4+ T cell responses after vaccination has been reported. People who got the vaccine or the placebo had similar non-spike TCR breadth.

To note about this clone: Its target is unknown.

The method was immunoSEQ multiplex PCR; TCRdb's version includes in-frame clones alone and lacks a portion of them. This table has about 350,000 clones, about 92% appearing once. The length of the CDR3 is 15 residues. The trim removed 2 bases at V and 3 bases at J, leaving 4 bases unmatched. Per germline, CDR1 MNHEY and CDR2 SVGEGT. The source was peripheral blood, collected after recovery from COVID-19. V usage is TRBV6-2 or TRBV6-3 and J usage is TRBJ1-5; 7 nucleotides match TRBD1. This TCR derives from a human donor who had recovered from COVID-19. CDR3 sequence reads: CASSYPGQNNQPQHF. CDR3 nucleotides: TGTGCCAGCAGTTACCCGGGACAGAACAATCAGCCCCAGCATTTT.